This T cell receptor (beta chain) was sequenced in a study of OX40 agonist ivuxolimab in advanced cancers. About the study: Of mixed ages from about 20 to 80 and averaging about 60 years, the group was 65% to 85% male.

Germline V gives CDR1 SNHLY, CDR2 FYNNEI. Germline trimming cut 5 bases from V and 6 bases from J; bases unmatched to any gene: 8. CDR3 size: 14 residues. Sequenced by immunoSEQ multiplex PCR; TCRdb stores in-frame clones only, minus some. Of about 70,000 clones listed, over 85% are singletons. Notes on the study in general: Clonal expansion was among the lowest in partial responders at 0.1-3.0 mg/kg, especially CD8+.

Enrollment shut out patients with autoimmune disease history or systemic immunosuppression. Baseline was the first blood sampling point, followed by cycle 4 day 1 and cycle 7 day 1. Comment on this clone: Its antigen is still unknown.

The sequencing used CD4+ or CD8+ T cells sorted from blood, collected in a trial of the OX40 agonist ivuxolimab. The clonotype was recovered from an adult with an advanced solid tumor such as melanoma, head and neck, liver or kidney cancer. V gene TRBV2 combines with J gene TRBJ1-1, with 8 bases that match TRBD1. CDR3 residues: CASSIQGGKSEAFF. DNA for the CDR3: TGTGCCAGCAGTATACAGGGGGGAAAGTCTGAAGCTTTCTTT.